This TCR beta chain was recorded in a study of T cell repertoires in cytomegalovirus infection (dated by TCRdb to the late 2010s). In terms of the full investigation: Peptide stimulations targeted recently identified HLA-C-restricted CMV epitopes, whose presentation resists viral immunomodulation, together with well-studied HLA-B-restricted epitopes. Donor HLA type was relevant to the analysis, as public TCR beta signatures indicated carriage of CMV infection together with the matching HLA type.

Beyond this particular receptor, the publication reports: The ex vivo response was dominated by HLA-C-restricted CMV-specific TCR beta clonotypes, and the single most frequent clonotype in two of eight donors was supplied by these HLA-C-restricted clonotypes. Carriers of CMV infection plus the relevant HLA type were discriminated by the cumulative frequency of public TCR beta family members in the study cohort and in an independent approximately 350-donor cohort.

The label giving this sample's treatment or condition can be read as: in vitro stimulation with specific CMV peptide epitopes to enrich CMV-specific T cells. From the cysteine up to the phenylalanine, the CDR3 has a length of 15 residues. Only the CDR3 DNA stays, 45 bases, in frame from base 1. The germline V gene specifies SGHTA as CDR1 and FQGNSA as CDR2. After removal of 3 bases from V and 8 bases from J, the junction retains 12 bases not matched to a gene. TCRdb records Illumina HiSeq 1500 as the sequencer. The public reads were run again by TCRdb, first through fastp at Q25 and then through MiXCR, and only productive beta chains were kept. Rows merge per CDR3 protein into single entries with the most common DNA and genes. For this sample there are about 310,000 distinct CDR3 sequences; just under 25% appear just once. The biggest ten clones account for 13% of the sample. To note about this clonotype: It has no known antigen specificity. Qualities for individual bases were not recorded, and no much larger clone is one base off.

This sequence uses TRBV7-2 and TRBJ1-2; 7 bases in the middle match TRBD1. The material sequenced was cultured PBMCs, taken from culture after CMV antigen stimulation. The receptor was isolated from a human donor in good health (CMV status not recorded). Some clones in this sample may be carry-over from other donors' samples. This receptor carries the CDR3 CASSFGAPSGGGYTF. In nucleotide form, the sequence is TGTGCCAGCAGCTTTGGGGCCCCATCAGGGGGAGGCTACACCTTC.